This T cell receptor beta chain was identified during a study of TIL therapy for anti-PD-1-resistant metastatic lung cancer. Study-level information: Tumor harvest preceded PD-1/PD-L1 blockade, followed by nivolumab treatment. Tumors had a median PD-L1 proportion score of approximately 5.5%.

This sample's time point: pre-treatment sample, taken before nivolumab and TIL therapy. Patients were adults with stage 4 NSCLC. The immunoSEQ assay was v3. Sequencing depth was around 2.2 million read pairs for survey level, 5-6 million for deep. Some clones are missing from TCRdb's copy, which holds only in-frame ones; the method was immunoSEQ multiplex PCR. The repertoire has about 60,000 clones, around 68% of them found once; the top ten carry around 6.1%. Germline CDR1 and CDR2: SGHDN and FVKESK. The V end was cut by 4 bases, the J end by 2 bases, with 10 bases between. The CDR3 spans 14 residues.

Sample: blood, taken at baseline. The chain employs TRBV14 and TRBJ2-3; the D is unclear. This TCR was sampled from a person aged 25 to 80 with non-small cell lung cancer. CDR3 in amino acids: CASSPLRYTDTQYF. The CDR3 nucleotides read TGTGCCAGCAGCCCCCTCAGATACACAGATACGCAGTATTTT.